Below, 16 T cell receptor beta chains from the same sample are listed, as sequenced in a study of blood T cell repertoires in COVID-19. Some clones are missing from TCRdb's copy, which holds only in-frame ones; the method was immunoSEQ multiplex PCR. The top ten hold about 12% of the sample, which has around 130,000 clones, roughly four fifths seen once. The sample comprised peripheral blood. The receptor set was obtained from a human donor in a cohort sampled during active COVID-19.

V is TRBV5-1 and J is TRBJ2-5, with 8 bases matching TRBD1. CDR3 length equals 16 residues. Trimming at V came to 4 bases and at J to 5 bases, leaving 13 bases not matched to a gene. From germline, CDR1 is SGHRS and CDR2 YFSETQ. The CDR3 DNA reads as TGCGCCAGCAGCCCTGGGGCGTCAGGGGGCAGGGAGACCCAGTACTTC. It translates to CASSPGASGGRETQYF. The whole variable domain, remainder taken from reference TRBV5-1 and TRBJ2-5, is KAGVTQTPRYLIKTRGQQVTLSCSPISGHRSVSWYQQTPGQGLQFLFEYFSETQRNKGNFPGRFSGRQFSNSRSEMNVSTLELGDSALYLCASSPGASGGRETQYFGPGTRLLVL.

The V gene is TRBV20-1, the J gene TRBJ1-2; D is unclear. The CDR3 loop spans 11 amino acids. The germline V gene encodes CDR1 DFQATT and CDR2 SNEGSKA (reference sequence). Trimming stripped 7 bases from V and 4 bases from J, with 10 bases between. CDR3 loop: CSVGGPYGYTF. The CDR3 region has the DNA TGCAGTGTGGGAGGGCCCTATGGCTACACCTTC.

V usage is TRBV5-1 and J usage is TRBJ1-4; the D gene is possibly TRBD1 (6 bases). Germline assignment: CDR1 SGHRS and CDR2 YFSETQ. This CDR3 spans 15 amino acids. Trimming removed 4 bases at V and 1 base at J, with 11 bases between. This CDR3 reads CASSTGTVTNEKLFF. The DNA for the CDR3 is TGCGCCAGCAGCACAGGGACGGTAACTAATGAAAAACTGTTTTTT.

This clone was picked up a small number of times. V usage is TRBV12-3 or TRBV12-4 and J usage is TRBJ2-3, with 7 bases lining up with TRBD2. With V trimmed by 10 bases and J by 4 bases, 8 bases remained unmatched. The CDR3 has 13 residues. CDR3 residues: CATNGGYSDTQYF. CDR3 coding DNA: TGTGCCACGAACGGGGGGTACTCAGATACGCAGTATTTT.

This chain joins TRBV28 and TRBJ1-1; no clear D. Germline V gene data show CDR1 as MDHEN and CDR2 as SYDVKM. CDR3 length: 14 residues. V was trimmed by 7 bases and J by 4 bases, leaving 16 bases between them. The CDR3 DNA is TGTGCCAGCACCTACACCCTTGCGGGCACTGAAGCTTTCTTT. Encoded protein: CASTYTLAGTEAFF.

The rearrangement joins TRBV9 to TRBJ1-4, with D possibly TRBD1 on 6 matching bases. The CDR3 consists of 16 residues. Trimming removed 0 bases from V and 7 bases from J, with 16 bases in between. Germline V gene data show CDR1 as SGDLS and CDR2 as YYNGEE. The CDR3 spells CASSVGRGGLVEKLFF. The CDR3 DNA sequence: TGTGCCAGCAGCGTAGGGAGGGGGGGGTTGGTTGAAAAACTGTTTTTT.

The CDR3 region is CASSYFYRDGEKLFF. As DNA, the CDR3 is TGTGCCAGCAGTTACTTTTACAGGGATGGGGAAAAACTGTTTTTT. This chain links TRBV6-6 with TRBJ1-4; D is perhaps TRBD1 (6 bases). Germline V lookup: CDR1 MNHNY, CDR2 SVGAGI (reference sequence). The CDR3 runs 15 residues. The V gene lost 1 base and the J gene lost 8 bases, with 14 bases spanning the gap.

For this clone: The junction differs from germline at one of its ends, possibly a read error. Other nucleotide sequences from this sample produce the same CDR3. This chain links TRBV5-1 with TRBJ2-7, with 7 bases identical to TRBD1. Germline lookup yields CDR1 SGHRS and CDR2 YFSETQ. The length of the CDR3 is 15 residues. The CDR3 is CASSLVGGASYEQYF. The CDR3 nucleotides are TGCGCCAGCAGTTTGGTAGGGGGCGCGTCCTACGAGCAGTACTTC.

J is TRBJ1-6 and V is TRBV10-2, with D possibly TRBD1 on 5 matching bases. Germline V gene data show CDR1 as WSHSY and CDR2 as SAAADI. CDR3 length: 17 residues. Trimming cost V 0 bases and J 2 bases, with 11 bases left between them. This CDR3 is CASSESVGGTYNSPLHF. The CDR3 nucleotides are TGCGCCAGCAGTGAGTCAGTGGGGGGAACCTATAATTCACCCCTCCACTTT.

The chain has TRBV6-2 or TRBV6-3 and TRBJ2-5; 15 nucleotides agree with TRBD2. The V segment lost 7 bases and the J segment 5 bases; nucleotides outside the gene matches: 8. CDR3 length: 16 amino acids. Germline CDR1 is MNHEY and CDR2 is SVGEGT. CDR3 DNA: TGTGCCAGCACCCCTGGACTAGCGGGGGGGCGGGAGACCCAGTACTTC. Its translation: CASTPGLAGGRETQYF.

As DNA, the CDR3 is TGCAGTGCTAGTGGGCTAGCGGGGGGGGAGGCGACCTACGAGCAGTACTTC. It is translated as CSASGLAGGEATYEQYF. The chain combines TRBV20-1 with TRBJ2-7; 12 bases match TRBD2. The junction had 11 bases not matched to a gene; V was cut back by 3 bases and J by 2 bases. CDR3 length equals 17 residues. The germline V gene encodes CDR1 DFQATT and CDR2 SNEGSKA (reference sequence).

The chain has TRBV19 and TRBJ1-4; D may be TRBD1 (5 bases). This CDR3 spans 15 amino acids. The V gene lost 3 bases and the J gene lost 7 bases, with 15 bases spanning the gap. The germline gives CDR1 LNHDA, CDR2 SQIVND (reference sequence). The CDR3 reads CASSMIQAGGEKLFF. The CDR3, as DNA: TGTGCCAGTAGTATGATCCAGGCCGGGGGTGAAAAACTGTTTTTT.

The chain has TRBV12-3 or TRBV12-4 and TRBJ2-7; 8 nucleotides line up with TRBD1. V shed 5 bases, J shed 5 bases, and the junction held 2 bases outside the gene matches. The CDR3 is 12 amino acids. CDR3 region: CASSGQGDEQYF. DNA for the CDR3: TGTGCCAGCAGTGGACAGGGAGACGAGCAGTACTTC.

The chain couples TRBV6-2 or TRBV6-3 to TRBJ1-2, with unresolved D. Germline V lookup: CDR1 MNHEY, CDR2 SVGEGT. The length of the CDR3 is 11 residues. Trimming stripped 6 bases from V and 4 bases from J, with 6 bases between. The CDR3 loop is CASSRAYGYTF. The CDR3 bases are TGTGCCAGCAGCCGCGCCTATGGCTACACCTTC.

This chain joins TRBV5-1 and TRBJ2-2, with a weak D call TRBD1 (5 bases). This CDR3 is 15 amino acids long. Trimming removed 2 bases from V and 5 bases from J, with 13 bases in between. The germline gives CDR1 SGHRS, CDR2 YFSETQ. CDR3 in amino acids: CASSFGREGTGELFF. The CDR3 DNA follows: TGCGCCAGCAGCTTCGGCAGGGAAGGGACCGGGGAGCTGTTTTTT.

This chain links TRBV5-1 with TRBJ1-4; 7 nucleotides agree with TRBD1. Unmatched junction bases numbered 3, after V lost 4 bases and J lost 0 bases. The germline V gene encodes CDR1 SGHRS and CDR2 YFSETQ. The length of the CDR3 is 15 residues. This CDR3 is CASSPQGATNEKLFF. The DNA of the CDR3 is TGCGCCAGCAGCCCGCAGGGGGCAACTAATGAAAAACTGTTTTTT. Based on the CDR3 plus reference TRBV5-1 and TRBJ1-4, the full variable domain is KAGVTQTPRYLIKTRGQQVTLSCSPISGHRSVSWYQQTPGQGLQFLFEYFSETQRNKGNFPGRFSGRQFSNSRSEMNVSTLELGDSALYLCASSPQGATNEKLFFGSGTQLSVL.